Given below is one T cell receptor (beta chain) in context. As yet, its antigen is unknown. This specimen belongs to a study of post-analysis software for immune sequencing data. At the level of the study: In terms of disease course, relapsing-remitting, secondary progressive and progressive-relapsing multiple sclerosis were included. Study-wide results and limits: Controls showed significantly higher normalized Chao1 diversity than did multiple sclerosis patients. The authors found that F measure strongly co-clustered same-batch samples. About five TRBV segments, including TRBV5-6, TRBV5-1 and TRBV20-1, were more frequent in patients than controls.

Included in the TCR beta cDNA libraries were unique molecular identifiers. One entry per CDR3 protein results from TCRdb running MiXCR on the PCR reads. This sample has some 890,000 distinct CDR3 sequences, with about 50% found just once. The CDR3 is made up of 12 amino acids. Germline CDR1 SQVTM, CDR2 ANQGSEA. V was pared by 7 bases and J by 0 bases, with 7 bases between. V is TRBV29-1 and J is TRBJ2-4; D is uncertain. This TCR was sampled from a girl between 5 and 17 years old with multiple sclerosis. Material: blood. CDR3 protein: CSGLLAKNIQYF. As DNA, the CDR3 is TGCAGCGGGTTACTAGCCAAAAACATTCAGTACTTC.